One sample yielded the 30 T cell receptor beta chains listed below, sequenced in a study of cytomegalovirus exposure and HLA in healthy donors. The study ran its PCR with 60 Vbeta and 13 Jbeta primers. The table came from immunoSEQ multiplex PCR; TCRdb's copy has only in-frame clones and leaves some out. The sample includes roughly 200,000 clones, approximately 82% of them seen just once. Input material: PBMCs. These receptors all stem from a woman in her late teens or twenties in good health and CMV-seronegative.

The chain uses TRBV11-2 and TRBJ2-5; 10 bases map to TRBD1. V trimming: 5 bases; J trimming: 5 bases; junction bases outside the gene matches: 11. The germline V gene has CDR1 SGHAT and CDR2 FQNNGV. The CDR3 has 16 amino acids. DNA of the CDR3: TGTGCCAGCAGCCCGCGGACAGGGGGTGGATGGGAGACCCAGTACTTC. It specifies CASSPRTGGGWETQYF.

As DNA, the CDR3 is TGTGCCAGCAGCCCACTCCGGGACAGGGGGCGCCCCGGTGGCTACACCTTC. Its protein product is CASSPLRDRGRPGGYTF. The chain joins TRBV7-9 to TRBJ1-2, with 12 bases that match TRBD1. V lost 5 bases and J lost 7; bases outside the gene matches: 14. Germline values: CDR1 SEHNR, CDR2 FQNEAQ (reference sequence). This CDR3 comprises 17 residues.

The genes are TRBV27 and TRBJ1-2; TRBD1 aligns across 10 bases. The germline V gene has CDR1 MNHEY and CDR2 SMNVEV (reference sequence). The J segment lost 8 bases and the V segment lost 4 bases, leaving 10 bases of the junction unmatched. The CDR3 sequence is 15 residues long. The CDR3 here is CASSSPDRGLVGYTF. CDR3 nucleotide sequence: TGTGCCAGCAGTTCCCCGGACAGGGGGTTGGTCGGCTACACCTTC.

The CDR3 is CASILAGSGELFF. The CDR3 region has the DNA TGCGCCAGCATCCTGGCGGGATCCGGGGAGCTGTTTTTT. J is TRBJ2-2 and V is TRBV10-1; D might be TRBD2 (6 bases). The CDR3 is 13 amino acids. V lost 7 bases and J 6 bases, leaving 12 bases between the germline ends. Germline CDR1 and CDR2: WNHNN and SYGVQD (reference sequence).

The table lists this clone with a few counts. The chain links TRBV4-3 to TRBJ2-4; possibly TRBD1 for D (5 bases). The CDR3 has 15 residues. V shed 1 base and J shed 7 bases, with 14 bases lying between them. Per the germline V gene, CDR1 is LGHNA and CDR2 is YSLEER. CDR3 protein: CASSQGVEDINIQYF. Written as DNA, the CDR3 is TGCGCCAGCAGCCAAGGGGTCGAGGACATTAACATTCAGTACTTC.

This sequence joins TRBV19 and TRBJ1-1; D gene ambiguous. Germline CDR1 and CDR2: LNHDA and SQIVND (reference sequence). This CDR3 has 15 amino acids. Trimming took off 5 bases at V and 0 bases at J, with 13 bases between the two ends. The CDR3: CASSPGVPMNTEAFF. The CDR3 region has the DNA TGTGCCAGTAGTCCGGGAGTCCCCATGAACACTGAAGCTTTCTTT.

This clone has more than one count but fewer than ten. The V and J genes are TRBV6-1 and TRBJ1-1, with D perhaps matching TRBD1 (5 bases). V dropped 6 bases and J dropped 1 base, with 9 bases sitting between them. CDR3 size: 13 residues. CDR1 and CDR2 from the germline V gene are MNHNS and SASEGT. In DNA form, the CDR3 reads TGTGCCAGCAGCGAAACAGGGAACACTGAAGCTTTCTTT. Protein sequence: CASSETGNTEAFF.

The chain employs TRBV5-1 and TRBJ1-2, with 9 positions matching TRBD1. Germline V CDR1 and CDR2: SGHRS, YFSETQ. This CDR3 contains 17 residues. The V gene end was trimmed by 1 base and the J gene end by 1 base; junction bases not matched to a gene: 8. As DNA, the CDR3 is TGCGCCAGCAGCTTGCCGGGACAGGGTACCCTTAACTATGGCTACACCTTC. It codes for CASSLPGQGTLNYGYTF.

The rearrangement joins TRBV6-1 to TRBJ1-1; maybe TRBD1 (6 bases). This CDR3 region has 14 residues. Germline loops: CDR1 MNHNS, CDR2 SASEGT. Trimming took off 0 bases at V and 10 bases at J, with 15 bases between the two ends. The CDR3 sequence: CASSEALTGFSAFF. The CDR3 nucleotides read TGTGCCAGCAGTGAAGCCCTGACAGGCTTTTCAGCTTTCTTT.

The chain joins TRBV7-2 to TRBJ2-2; 9 positions agree with TRBD2. The germline V gene has CDR1 SGHTA and CDR2 FQGNSA. Unmatched junction bases numbered 11, after V lost 10 bases and J lost 8 bases. The CDR3 has 14 amino acids. CDR3 amino acids: CATRLAATSGELFF. CDR3 sequence (DNA): TGTGCCACCCGACTAGCGGCCACTTCAGGGGAGCTGTTTTTT.

The V gene is TRBV10-2, the J gene TRBJ2-1; 10 bases match TRBD2. The CDR3 covers 15 residues. Germline V lookup: CDR1 WSHSY, CDR2 SAAADI. V shed 2 bases, J shed 8 bases, and the junction held 6 bases outside the gene matches. The CDR3 DNA is TGCGCCAGCAGTGAGAGAACTAGCGGGATACATGAGCAGTTCTTC. It yields the protein CASSERTSGIHEQFF.

The chain has TRBV11-3 and TRBJ1-4; D is possibly TRBD1 (6 bases). Trimming removed 2 bases from V and 5 bases from J, with 12 bases in between. The CDR3 has 15 amino acids. Germline V gene lookup returns CDR1 SGHNT and CDR2 YENEEA. The CDR3 DNA sequence: TGTGCCAGCAGCTTAAGGGGGGGACTGAATGAAAAACTGTTTTTT. It yields the protein CASSLRGGLNEKLFF.

The J gene is TRBJ1-5, the V gene TRBV30; TRBD1 agrees at 7 bases. The germline V gene encodes CDR1 GTSNPN and CDR2 SVGIG (reference sequence). V was clipped by 3 bases and J by 8 bases; unmatched bases: 16. The CDR3 length is 16 residues. The CDR3 is CAWRAGTEGGGEPQHF. The CDR3 coding sequence is TGTGCCTGGAGGGCCGGGACAGAAGGGGGAGGCGAGCCCCAGCATTTT.

The V call is TRBV5-1, the J call TRBJ2-5; D perhaps matches TRBD2 (5 bases). In germline, CDR1 is SGHRS, CDR2 YFSETQ. The CDR3 runs 14 residues. V was trimmed by 3 bases and J by 5 bases, leaving 14 bases between them. This CDR3 is CASSYNPPGETQYF. CDR3 DNA: TGCGCCAGCAGCTACAACCCCCCGGGGGAGACCCAGTACTTC.

The CDR3 sequence is CASSYGGNTEAFF. In nucleotides, the CDR3 is TGTGCCAGCAGTTACGGCGGGAACACTGAAGCTTTCTTT. The chain has TRBV6-6 and TRBJ1-1, with D unclear. Germline CDR1 reads MNHNY; CDR2 reads SVGAGI (reference sequence). This CDR3 has 13 residues. Trimming stripped 2 bases from V and 1 base from J, with 5 bases between.

This clone has just one count. This chain uses TRBV7-9 with TRBJ2-5; D call uncertain. Germline V lookup: CDR1 SEHNR, CDR2 FQNEAQ (reference sequence). The CDR3 totals 14 residues. The V end lost 5 bases, the J end lost 0 bases, and 10 bases lay between the germline ends. CDR3: CASSPPFYQETQYF. The CDR3 DNA sequence: TGTGCCAGCAGCCCCCCTTTCTACCAAGAGACCCAGTACTTC.

This clone was seen only once. The V gene is TRBV7-9, the J gene TRBJ1-4; tentative D call: TRBD1 (6 bases). CDR1 is SEHNR, CDR2 FQNEAQ, per germline (reference sequence). This CDR3 comprises 16 residues. Trimming removed 5 bases at V and 6 bases at J, with 19 bases between. This CDR3 reads CASSPGEGGAHEKLFF. CDR3 DNA: TGTGCCAGCAGCCCTGGTGAGGGGGGGGCCCATGAAAAACTGTTTTTT.

The V gene is TRBV9, the J gene TRBJ2-1, with 8 bases that match TRBD2. Trimming took 0 bases from V and 4 from J; bases not matched to a gene: 6. This CDR3 is built from 16 residues. Germline V gives CDR1 SGDLS, CDR2 YYNGEE. CDR3 nucleotide sequence: TGTGCCAGCAGCGTAGACCAGCGGGAGAGTTACAATGAGCAGTTCTTC. It specifies CASSVDQRESYNEQFF.

A note on this clone: One junction end does not reproduce the germline sequence, and a read error may be involved. This rearrangement joins TRBV7-9 to TRBJ1-2; D is possibly TRBD1 (6 bases). Germline V gene data show CDR1 as SEHNR and CDR2 as FQNEAQ (reference sequence). This CDR3 region has 14 residues. The CDR3 DNA is TGTTCCAGCAGCTTAGAGGCAGGGGCGGCTGGCTACACCTTC. Translation: CSSSLEAGAAGYTF.

This clone has a single count. The chain joins TRBV19 to TRBJ1-5; 7 bases map to TRBD1. The CDR3 loop spans 14 amino acids. Germline trimming cut 5 bases from V and 6 bases from J; bases unmatched to any gene: 7. Germline values: CDR1 LNHDA, CDR2 SQIVND (reference sequence). As DNA, the CDR3 is TGTGCCAGTAGTTTTCGACAGGGCGGTCAGCCCCAGCATTTT. It is translated as CASSFRQGGQPQHF.

V usage is TRBV7-2 and J usage is TRBJ2-2; a weak D match, TRBD1 (6 bases). Germline V lookup: CDR1 SGHTA, CDR2 FQGNSA. The V end lost 4 bases, the J end lost 4 bases, and 16 bases lay between the germline ends. The CDR3 loop spans 16 amino acids. CDR3 bases: TGTGCCAGCAGCTCTCCCTCAACCAGGGGCACCGGGGAGCTGTTTTTT. It specifies CASSSPSTRGTGELFF.

The rearrangement links TRBV5-1 to TRBJ2-5; 8 bases match TRBD1. The CDR3 spans 16 residues. The J segment lost 1 base and the V segment lost 3 bases, leaving 8 bases of the junction unmatched. Germline CDR1 and CDR2: SGHRS and YFSETQ. DNA of the CDR3: TGCGCCAGCAGCTCCGGACAGGGAAATGTCCAAGAGACCCAGTACTTC. Protein: CASSSGQGNVQETQYF.

The V call is TRBV7-2, the J call TRBJ2-1, with 9 nucleotides matching TRBD2. Trimming cost V 5 bases and J 9 bases; bases outside gene matches: 8. The CDR3 is 14 residues long. Germline CDR1 is SGHTA and CDR2 is FQGNSA. CDR3: CASSPDLAGFEQFF. The CDR3 DNA reads as TGTGCCAGCAGCCCGGACCTAGCGGGATTTGAGCAGTTCTTC.

The V gene is TRBV6-6, the J gene TRBJ2-1; the D gene is possibly TRBD2 (7 bases). With 10 bases removed from V and 6 bases from J, the gap between germline ends came to 16 bases. Germline V CDR1 and CDR2: MNHNY, SVGAGI (reference sequence). CDR3 length: 13 amino acids. The CDR3 DNA reads TGTGCCACCCAGCCGAGGGGGGGCAATGAGCAGTTCTTC. Translation: CATQPRGGNEQFF.

The rearrangement joins TRBV7-9 to TRBJ1-1; 7 positions agree with TRBD1. CDR3 size: 12 residues. V was pared by 4 bases and J by 8 bases, with 4 bases of the junction left unmatched. In germline, CDR1 is SEHNR, CDR2 FQNEAQ (reference sequence). The CDR3 DNA is TGTGCCAGCAGCTCGACAGGGTCAGAAGCTTTCTTT. This codes for CASSSTGSEAFF.

The sample holds a few counts of this clone. The gene calls are TRBV6-1 and TRBJ2-7; possibly TRBD1 for D (6 bases). V lost 1 base and J lost 3, with 10 bases in between. Germline V gene lookup returns CDR1 MNHNS and CDR2 SASEGT. The length of the CDR3 is 14 residues. The CDR3 loop reads CASSEGQAHYEQYV. The DNA of the CDR3 is TGTGCCAGCAGTGAAGGACAGGCCCACTACGAGCAGTACGTC.

V is TRBV27 and J is TRBJ2-1; TRBD1 matches at 7 bases. Losses at the gene ends were 6 bases for V and 4 bases for J; bases not matched to a gene: 9. The CDR3 sequence is 15 residues long. Germline V gene lookup returns CDR1 MNHEY and CDR2 SMNVEV (reference sequence). CDR3 region: CASRPGTEFYNEQFF. The CDR3 DNA is TGTGCCAGCAGACCCGGGACAGAGTTTTACAATGAGCAGTTCTTC.

This rearrangement joins TRBV11-2 to TRBJ2-7; 7 bases line up with TRBD2. Germline CDR1 SGHAT, CDR2 FQNNGV. CDR3 length: 15 amino acids. Trimming cost V 5 bases and J 0 bases; bases outside gene matches: 7. The CDR3 sequence: CASSHGLDYSYEQYV. DNA of the CDR3: TGTGCCAGCAGCCACGGACTAGACTACTCCTACGAGCAGTACGTC.

In DNA form, the CDR3 reads TGTGCCAGCAGCTTGGGAAGGCAGGTTGGGTGCTACACCTTC. This translates into CASSLGRQVGCYTF. This chain connects TRBV5-4 to TRBJ1-2; D remains ambiguous. The CDR3 loop spans 14 amino acids. V lost 0 bases to trimming and J lost 9 bases, with 15 bases between them. CDR1 is SGHNT and CDR2 is YYREEE in the germline V gene (reference sequence).

The chain joins TRBV9 to TRBJ1-4, with 8 nucleotides matching TRBD1. The CDR3 sequence is 17 residues long. J gave up 0 bases and V 4 bases, and 8 bases lay outside the gene matches. Germline V lookup: CDR1 SGDLS, CDR2 YYNGEE. The CDR3 DNA is TGTGCCAGCAGCCGGAGACAGGGGAGTACAACTAATGAAAAACTGTTTTTT. Translating it yields CASSRRQGSTTNEKLFF.